This T cell receptor beta chain was profiled in a study of Ad26.COV2.S vaccination and SARS-CoV-2 variants (dated by TCRdb to the early 2020s). Looking at the study overall: Donors in the vaccine arm were drawn from COV1001, a phase I-IIa trial of Ad26.COV2.S in healthy adults that was multicentre, randomized, double-blind and placebo-controlled. Ad26.COV2.S was administered intramuscularly at 5 x 10^10 or 1 x 10^11 viral particles, either as a single shot or as two shots given 56 days apart. Sequencing of the TCRbeta repertoire served to evaluate the specificity and breadth of SARS-CoV-2-reactive T cell receptors following Ad26.COV2.S vaccination. The TCR-sequenced set comprised approximately 32 samples: approximately 19 Ad26.COV2.S vaccine recipients, 5 placebo recipients and 8 SARS-CoV-2 convalescent individuals. Trial participants were randomized into five groups of five: low-dose or high-dose Ad26.COV2.S given once or twice, or placebo on both occasions. Investigators remained blinded to trial group allocation during experiments and outcome assessment.

Results the study describes overall, beyond this receptor: Higher spike-specific TCR breadth was observed in Ad26.COV2.S recipients than in placebo recipients (P = 0.0014). Substantial breadth of spike-specific CD8+ and CD4+ T cell responses was reported after vaccination. It was noted by the authors that total T cell responses may have been underestimated by the TCR breadth and depth analyses. The study lacked the statistical power to compare responses across vaccine doses or regimens. Vaccine and placebo recipients had similar non-spike TCR breadth, a finding consistent with the vaccine containing only spike.

This specimen's treatment or condition label, per the study, means: approximately 18 received Ad26.COV2.S at low or high dose, single or two shots; several received placebo; per-sample allocation not given. Repertoires of vaccine and placebo recipients were sequenced from samples taken on day 63 after the first injection. Cohort 1b enrolled 25 adults aged 18-55 years at a single site in Boston, USA, between 29 July and 7 August 2020. Ad26.COV2.S consisted of a replication-incompetent adenovirus type 26 vector by which a prefusion-stabilized SARS-CoV-2 spike protein from the original Wuhan strain was expressed. At the junction V is shortened by 6 bases and J by 1 base, with 8 bases in between. CDR1 and CDR2 (LNHDA, SQIVND) derive from the germline V gene (reference sequence). The CDR3 covers 13 residues, taking in both the cysteine and the phenylalanine. Only the CDR3 DNA stays, 39 bases, in frame from base 1.

As to this clone: Its antigen is not yet known. No base quality values were provided; no much bigger clone lies one nucleotide off.

TCRbeta CDR3 regions were sequenced with the immunoSEQ Assay. After extraction, genomic DNA underwent amplification by bias-controlled multiplex PCR, followed by high-throughput sequencing. Concerning the study's data processing: To quantify the absolute abundance of every unique TCRbeta CDR3 region, sequences were collapsed and filtered. T cell fraction was estimated by normalizing TCRbeta template counts to usable DNA, which was measured by amplifying reference genes present in all nucleated cells. Repertoire TCRs were annotated as SARS-CoV-2-specific by exact matching of V gene, CDR3 amino acid sequence and J gene to a known reactive TCR set. MIRA supplied the reference SARS-CoV-2 TCR set, which was filtered for enrichment in COVID-19-positive ImmuneCODE repertoires so that public or cross-reactive TCRs were removed. Using the MIRA antigens, annotated TCRs were further analysed by specific ORF or by position within an ORF. Breadth was defined as the number of annotated unique rearrangements divided by the total number of unique productive rearrangements, and depth was defined as the summed frequency of the annotated unique rearrangements. Group comparisons of TCR breadth used two-sided Wilcoxon rank-sum tests. The table was pulled from immuneACCESS by TCRdb, which kept in-frame rearrangements only. Such tables lose some clones; where checked, under half of the loss comes from unresolved V genes, and the rest has no known cause. That table furnishes V, J and clone size, whereas the DNA furnished D and trimming. The sample contains some 340,000 clones, 86% of them found a single time. The ten largest clonotypes hold roughly 2.1% of the sample.

The chain is assembled from TRBV19 and TRBJ2-3; too little of a D gene remains to name it. The origin of this receptor is a person between 18 and 60 years old who received the Ad26.COV2.S COVID-19 vaccine or a placebo. The specimen was peripheral blood, collected in a trial of Ad26.COV2.S vaccine versus placebo. The CDR3 amino acid sequence is: CASRETGTDTQYF. The sequenced DNA: TGTGCCAGTAGGGAAACGGGCACAGATACGCAGTATTTT.